The 11 T cell receptor beta chains reported below all come from one sample, sequenced in a study of CD8+CD57+ T cells in acquired aplastic anemia. Whoever was chosen for sequencing had shown CD8+CD57+ cell expansion by flow cytometry. CDR3 and TCR beta VDJ profiling relied on genomic DNA as the template. MiXCR was run by TCRdb on the reads, yielding one entry per CDR3 protein. The table records approximately 130,000 distinct CDR3 sequences, over 55% of them present only once. What was sequenced was sorted CD4+, CD8+, or CD8+CD57+ T cells (not recorded which) from PBMCs. Receptors were obtained from a human donor with aplastic anemia.

Concerning this clonotype: One junction end does not reproduce the germline sequence, and a read error may be involved. CDR3: CASSYLQEPNSPLHF. Here the CDR3 DNA reads TGTGCCAGCAGTTATTTACAGGAACCCAATTCACCTCTCCACTTT. The gene calls are TRBV12-3 or TRBV12-4 and TRBJ1-6, with D maybe TRBD1 (5 bases). This CDR3 spans 15 amino acids.

This clonotype was recorded at least ten times. This chain uses TRBV27 with TRBJ1-2; 8 positions agree with TRBD1. Germline loops: CDR1 MNHEY, CDR2 SMNVEV (reference sequence). V shed 6 bases and J 6 bases; nucleotides not matched to a gene: 9. The CDR3 consists of 14 residues. The CDR3 sequence is CASSSDRDLDGYTF. The CDR3 bases are TGTGCCAGCAGCTCGGACAGGGACCTCGATGGCTACACCTTC.

The sample holds a few counts of this clonotype. The chain is built from TRBV28 and TRBJ1-5; no reliable D call. The ends were cut back, 6 bases at V and 4 bases at J, with 7 bases in the middle. The CDR3 sequence is 12 residues long. Germline CDR1 is MDHEN and CDR2 is SYDVKM. The CDR3 spells CASSPLNQPQHF. The CDR3 nucleotides read TGTGCCAGCAGCCCCCTTAATCAGCCCCAGCATTTT.

In this sample, this clonotype turned up many times. The J gene is TRBJ2-5, the V gene TRBV7-6, with 12 nucleotides matching TRBD1. Germline V gene sequence: CDR1 SGHVS, CDR2 FNYEAQ. The junction had 1 base not matched to a gene; V was cut back by 1 base and J by 1 base. CDR3 length: 16 residues. The CDR3 region has the DNA TGTGCCAGCAGCTTAGAGGGACAGGGGGCCCAAGAGACCCAGTACTTC. Amino acids: CASSLEGQGAQETQYF.

This clonotype was found many times. The chain recombines TRBV7-9 with TRBJ1-1; D uncertain. There are 14 residues in the CDR3. In germline, CDR1 is SEHNR, CDR2 FQNEAQ (reference sequence). V lost 1 base and J lost 1, with 7 bases in between. CDR3 coding DNA: TGTGCCAGCAGCTTAGTAAAGGGGAACACTGAAGCTTTCTTT. Amino acids: CASSLVKGNTEAFF. Together with reference TRBV7-9 and TRBJ1-1, the CDR3 gives the full variable domain: DTGVSQNPRHKITKRGQNVTFRCDPISEHNRLYWYRQTLGQGPEFLTYFQNEAQLEKSRLLSDRFSAERPKGSFSTLEIQRTEQGDSAMYLCASSLVKGNTEAFFGQGTRLTVV.

As to this clonotype: The junction does not match germline at one end; this may be a read error. CDR3 nucleotides: TGTGCCAGCAGGGAAGACACCGGGGAGCTGTTTTTT. The encoded protein is CASREDTGELFF. This chain uses TRBV2 with TRBJ2-2; no reliable D call. From germline, CDR1 is SNHLY and CDR2 FYNNEI. This CDR3 spans 12 amino acids.

This chain links TRBV15 with TRBJ1-1; the D gene is possibly TRBD1 (5 bases). The CDR3 is made up of 17 amino acids. Germline V CDR1 and CDR2: LNHNV, YYDKDF (reference sequence). The ends were cut back, 8 bases at V and 0 bases at J, with 22 bases in the middle. In DNA form, the CDR3 reads TGTGCCACCGGATCCACGCGGAGCAGGGAGGTGAACACTGAAGCTTTCTTT. The encoded protein is CATGSTRSREVNTEAFF.

This clonotype was counted ten times or more. The chain joins TRBV20-1 to TRBJ1-2; D not resolved. V lost 6 bases to trimming and J lost 4 bases, with 18 bases between them. The CDR3 is made up of 14 amino acids. CDR1 and CDR2 from the germline V gene are DFQATT and SNEGSKA (reference sequence). CDR3 amino acids: CSASREEHSYGYTF. CDR3 DNA sequence: TGCAGTGCCTCCCGAGAAGAACACAGCTATGGCTACACCTTC.

This clonotype occurred a few times. This sequence joins TRBV24-1 and TRBJ2-1, with D unclear. V was cut by 3 bases and J by 0 bases, with 2 bases left in between. The length of the CDR3 is 13 residues. Germline-derived CDR1 and CDR2 are KGHDR and SFDVKD. The CDR3 DNA sequence: TGTGCCACCAGTGATGACTCCTACAATGAGCAGTTCTTC. As protein: CATSDDSYNEQFF.

V usage is TRBV24-1 and J usage is TRBJ2-1, with TRBD2 identical over 13 bases. The junction had 7 bases not matched to a gene; V was cut back by 3 bases and J by 9 bases. This CDR3 region has 16 residues. The germline gives CDR1 KGHDR, CDR2 SFDVKD. In nucleotides, the CDR3 is TGTGCCACCAGTGATCCTGGACTAGCGGGAGATGTTGAGCAGTTCTTC. It is translated as CATSDPGLAGDVEQFF.

The chain couples TRBV19 to TRBJ2-7; 10 nucleotides align to TRBD1. Per germline, CDR1 LNHDA and CDR2 SQIVND (reference sequence). The ends lost 10 bases at V and 1 base at J; junction bases unmatched: 13. The CDR3 totals 16 residues. In DNA, the CDR3 is TGTGCCACCGCGAATTCCCCGGGACAGGGGTCCTACGAGCAGTACTTC. Protein product: CATANSPGQGSYEQYF.